This T cell receptor beta chain was identified in a study of naive and memory T cell subsets. Study results and caveats: In naive cells, over 95% of TCR sequences were seen only once. Each distinct alpha or beta sequence counts as one clonotype.

Per the germline V gene, CDR1 is MNHNY and CDR2 is SVGAGI (reference sequence). Trimming cost V 4 bases and J 1 base; bases outside gene matches: 14. The CDR3 loop spans 20 amino acids. Both TRBC1 and TRBC2 were covered by a beta constant-region primer of two equimolar oligonucleotides. Ligated cDNA was amplified by four rounds of PCR with nested alpha and beta constant-region primers and SP2. TCRdb re-called the UMI-ligation and nested PCR reads with MiXCR, one entry per CDR3 protein. The sample gives some 80,000 distinct CDR3 sequences, roughly 9.3% of which show up once; about 1.3% is in the top ten. The sample holds a few counts of this clonotype. Its target is unknown. Overnight CMV lysate stimulation of fresh PBMCs defined donor CMV status by CD4+ IFNgamma.

The V gene is TRBV6-6, the J gene TRBJ2-5, with 14 positions matching TRBD2. The TCR originated in a human donor in good health. Sequences were obtained from naive CD8+ T cells from blood. The CDR3 DNA reads TGTGCCAGCAGTTCCACCCGACTAGCGGGAGGGCCTCGGTTCCAAGAGACCCAGTACTTC. Translating it yields CASSSTRLAGGPRFQETQYF.